The 32 T cell receptor beta chains in this list originate from one sample, sequenced in a study of response to subunit inactivated influenza vaccine. TCRdb re-called the RT-PCR reads with MiXCR, one entry per CDR3 protein. The data show about 620,000 distinct CDR3 sequences, roughly 10% seen once. This sample was shared with a second study, whose subject was T cells expressing NK-cell markers. From that study: Generation of TCR beta cDNA was performed by 5'RACE template switching incorporating UMIs.

This specimen was PBMCs from blood, taken on the day of vaccination. All receptors come from a man aged 50 to 59 who received an inactivated influenza vaccine.

This clonotype occurred many times. V usage is TRBV29-1 and J usage is TRBJ2-7; 10 bases are a match to TRBD1. Looked up from germline, CDR1 is SQVTM and CDR2 is ANQGSEA. Unmatched junction bases numbered 14, after V lost 0 bases and J lost 6 bases. The CDR3 is 17 amino acids. In nucleotides, the CDR3 is TGCAGCGTTGAAGACCCTTTTACCCGGGACAGGGGTGGCGAGCAGTACTTC. Its protein is CSVEDPFTRDRGGEQYF.

This clonotype has just one count. The chain carries TRBV30 and TRBJ2-5; D assignment may be TRBD1 or TRBD2 (5 bases each). V was trimmed by 7 bases and J by 1 base, leaving 16 bases between them. This CDR3 has 14 amino acids. Germline-derived CDR1 and CDR2 are GTSNPN and SVGIG (reference sequence). The CDR3 DNA is TGTGCCTCGAAGAATGACGGGGCCCAAGAGACCCAGTACTTC. It is translated as CASKNDGAQETQYF.

The sample holds a few counts of this clonotype. The gene calls are TRBV29-1 and TRBJ2-1; 9 positions match TRBD2. J lost 2 bases, V lost 4 bases, and 12 bases had no gene match. There are 17 residues in the CDR3. Germline V gene data show CDR1 as SQVTM and CDR2 as ANQGSEA. CDR3 region: CSVGEGSGSLTYNEQFF. The CDR3, as DNA: TGCAGCGTTGGCGAGGGTAGCGGGAGTTTGACCTACAATGAGCAGTTCTTC.

This clonotype was seen repeatedly, ten times or more. This chain joins TRBV5-1 and TRBJ2-3, with a possible D match to TRBD2 (5 bases). V lost 0 bases to trimming and J lost 0 bases, with 11 bases between them. Germline-derived CDR1 and CDR2 are SGHRS and YFSETQ. The CDR3 loop spans 16 amino acids. CDR3 in amino acids: CASSLDPRGSTDTQYF. CDR3 coding DNA: TGCGCCAGCAGCTTGGATCCCCGGGGTAGCACAGATACGCAGTATTTT.

This clonotype was seen only a few times. This chain links TRBV10-3 with TRBJ2-7; D is uncertain. V dropped 0 bases and J dropped 4 bases, with 4 bases sitting between them. The V gene's germline CDR1 is ENHRY and CDR2 SYGVKD. The CDR3 totals 12 residues. The chain's CDR3 is CAISESTYEQYF. CDR3 sequence (DNA): TGTGCCATCAGTGAGTCGACGTACGAGCAGTACTTC.

This rearrangement joins TRBV10-3 to TRBJ2-2; TRBD1 aligns across 8 bases. The CDR3 is 12 amino acids. V lost 11 bases, J lost 5 bases, and 4 bases stayed unmatched. From germline, CDR1 is ENHRY and CDR2 SYGVKD. The CDR3: CAVRQGTGELFF. The CDR3, as DNA: TGTGCCGTCCGACAGGGGACCGGGGAGCTGTTTTTT.

The rearrangement joins TRBV24-1 to TRBJ2-1; no reliable D call. There are 14 residues in the CDR3. Per the germline V gene, CDR1 is KGHDR and CDR2 is SFDVKD. V lost 5 bases to trimming and J lost 0 bases, with 7 bases between them. The CDR3 here is CATSAPGSYNEQFF. Written as DNA, the CDR3 is TGTGCCACCAGTGCGCCAGGCTCCTACAATGAGCAGTTCTTC.

This clonotype was observed many times. The chain carries TRBV12-3 or TRBV12-4 and TRBJ2-1, with 11 bases identical to TRBD1. The CDR3 is made up of 15 amino acids. Losses at the gene ends were 3 bases for V and 6 bases for J; bases not matched to a gene: 4. The CDR3 reads CASSLGQGVANEQFF. The CDR3 nucleotides read TGTGCCAGCAGTTTGGGACAGGGGGTTGCCAATGAGCAGTTCTTC.

This clonotype was recorded a few times. The chain employs TRBV5-1 and TRBJ2-2, with a weak D call TRBD1 (5 bases). The CDR3 sequence is 15 residues long. Deletions cut 0 bases from V and 6 bases from J, with 12 bases between. CDR1 SGHRS and CDR2 YFSETQ come from the germline V gene. DNA for the CDR3: TGCGCCAGCAGCTTGGCCAGTCAGGGTGCCGGGGAGCTGTTTTTT. It is translated as CASSLASQGAGELFF.

This clonotype was counted only a few times. V usage is TRBV10-3 and J usage is TRBJ2-7, with D maybe TRBD2 (6 bases). Germline V gives CDR1 ENHRY, CDR2 SYGVKD. Trimming took 4 bases from V and 0 from J, leaving 16 bases between them. There are 16 residues in the CDR3. CDR3 DNA: TGTGCCATCAGTGGGCCTGCGCGGGGCAGCTCCTACGAGCAGTACTTC. This codes for CAISGPARGSSYEQYF.

A few counts support this clonotype. V usage is TRBV7-9 and J usage is TRBJ2-3; D call uncertain. Trimming took off 4 bases at V and 1 base at J, with 9 bases between the two ends. There are 14 residues in the CDR3. CDR1 is SEHNR, CDR2 FQNEAQ, per germline (reference sequence). CDR3 nucleotides: TGTGCCAGCAGCTCCCAGACGGGCACAGATACGCAGTATTTT. Encoded protein: CASSSQTGTDTQYF.

The chain is built from TRBV4-3 and TRBJ2-1, with a possible D match to TRBD2 (5 bases). V was clipped by 4 bases and J by 4 bases, with 14 bases between them. This CDR3 has 15 amino acids. Germline V CDR1 and CDR2: LGHNA, YSLEER. CDR3 region: CASSLQVALYNEQFF. CDR3 nucleotide sequence: TGCGCCAGCAGCCTTCAAGTAGCGCTTTACAATGAGCAGTTCTTC.

This clonotype was detected a few times. The J gene is TRBJ2-1, the V gene TRBV6-2 or TRBV6-3, with 8 bases lining up with TRBD1. The V gene's germline CDR1 is MNHEY and CDR2 SVGEGT. CDR3 size: 16 residues. Trimming took 6 bases from V and 3 from J; bases not matched to a gene: 10. In nucleotides, the CDR3 is TGTGCCAGCAGACCACACCGGGACAGGTTCTACAATGAGCAGTTCTTC. It encodes CASRPHRDRFYNEQFF.

The V gene is TRBV6-5, the J gene TRBJ1-5; D remains ambiguous. Per the germline V gene, CDR1 is MNHEY and CDR2 is SVGAGI. The CDR3 has 13 residues. Trimming removed 0 bases at V and 7 bases at J, with 7 bases between. The CDR3 loop reads CASSYSREQPQHF. Written as DNA, the CDR3 is TGTGCCAGCAGTTACTCACGGGAACAGCCCCAGCATTTT.

This clonotype was picked up a small number of times. The CDR3 nucleotides are TGTGCCAGCAGTTTAGACGGGGACTACAATGAGCAGTTCTTC. This codes for CASSLDGDYNEQFF. The chain carries TRBV12-3 or TRBV12-4 and TRBJ2-1, with D maybe TRBD2 (5 bases). CDR3 length equals 14 residues. V lost 1 base to trimming and J lost 3 bases, with 7 bases between them.

The V and J genes are TRBV14 and TRBJ2-3, with TRBD2 matching over 7 bases. CDR1 and CDR2 from the germline V gene are SGHDN and FVKESK. The CDR3 runs 16 residues. With V trimmed by 0 bases and J by 0 bases, 3 bases remained unmatched. CDR3 in DNA: TGTGCCAGCAGCCAAGATTGGGGGGGGAGCACAGATACGCAGTATTTT. This sequence encodes CASSQDWGGSTDTQYF. The entire variable domain, with the rest obtained from reference TRBV14 and TRBJ2-3, is as follows: EAGVTQFPSHSVIEKGQTVTLRCDPISGHDNLYWYRRVMGKEIKFLLHFVKESKQDESGMPNNRFLAERTGGTYSTLKVQPAELEDSGVYFCASSQDWGGSTDTQYFGPGTRLTVL.

The gene calls are TRBV11-2 and TRBJ2-1, with 12 bases lining up with TRBD1. The germline CDR1 and CDR2 sequences are SGHAT and FQNNGV. V trimming: 8 bases; J trimming: 0 bases; junction bases outside the gene matches: 14. The CDR3 spans 19 residues. CDR3: CASRGIPGQGASSYNEQFF. CDR3 coding DNA: TGTGCCAGCCGCGGAATCCCGGGACAGGGGGCGAGCTCCTACAATGAGCAGTTCTTC.

The gene calls are TRBV7-2 and TRBJ2-3; 10 bases are a match to TRBD2. Per the germline V gene, CDR1 is SGHTA and CDR2 is FQGNSA. Trimming took 5 bases from V and 1 from J; bases not matched to a gene: 3. This CDR3 is built from 15 residues. CDR3 in amino acids: CASSPLAGRTDTQYF. As DNA, the CDR3 is TGTGCCAGCAGCCCACTAGCGGGACGCACAGATACGCAGTATTTT.

The chain couples TRBV5-4 to TRBJ2-3; a possible D gene is TRBD2 (6 bases). The CDR3 runs to 16 residues. The germline V gene has CDR1 SGHNT and CDR2 YYREEE (reference sequence). V was clipped by 0 bases and J by 0 bases, with 11 bases between them. The CDR3 loop is CASSLEGRGSTDTQYF. In DNA, the CDR3 is TGTGCCAGCAGCTTGGAAGGTCGGGGGAGCACAGATACGCAGTATTTT.

The chain couples TRBV20-1 to TRBJ2-3, with 9 bases that match TRBD2. J gave up 3 bases and V 6 bases, and 7 bases lay outside the gene matches. CDR1 is DFQATT and CDR2 is SNEGSKA in the germline V gene (reference sequence). The CDR3 is 14 amino acids. In nucleotides, the CDR3 is TGCAGTGCCCTCAGAGCGGGAGGTACAGATACGCAGTATTTT. It translates to CSALRAGGTDTQYF.

CDR3 loop: CASSWRSGLEAGELFF. CDR3 bases: TGTGCCAGCAGCTGGAGGTCTGGGTTGGAAGCCGGGGAGCTGTTTTTT. The gene calls are TRBV5-5 and TRBJ2-2, with a weak D call TRBD2 (5 bases). The CDR3 has 16 amino acids. Germline V gene data show CDR1 as SGHKS and CDR2 as YYEKEE (reference sequence). V was shortened by 3 bases and J by 6 bases, with 18 bases between the two germline ends.

This clonotype was found a few times. CDR3 region: CSARDLRGHLGADTQYF. CDR3 DNA: TGCAGTGCTAGAGATCTCCGGGGACATCTTGGCGCAGATACGCAGTATTTT. This sequence joins TRBV20-1 and TRBJ2-3; a possible D gene is TRBD1 (6 bases). Trimming removed 0 bases from V and 4 bases from J, with 20 bases in between. Looked up from germline, CDR1 is DFQATT and CDR2 is SNEGSKA (reference sequence). The length of the CDR3 is 17 residues.

The J gene is TRBJ2-2, the V gene TRBV11-1; 8 nucleotides agree with TRBD1. The J segment lost 7 bases and the V segment lost 1 base, leaving 5 bases of the junction unmatched. The germline V gene has CDR1 SGHAT and CDR2 FQDESV (reference sequence). This CDR3 spans 15 amino acids. The CDR3 bases are TGTGCCAGCAGCTTAGGGACAGGGTCCAACGGGGAGCTGTTTTTT. Its translation: CASSLGTGSNGELFF. The full variable domain, with the rest looked up from reference TRBV11-1 and TRBJ2-2, is EAEVAQSPRYKITEKSQAVAFWCDPISGHATLYWYRQILGQGPELLVQFQDESVVDDSQLPKDRFSAERLKGVDSTLKIQPAELGDSAMYLCASSLGTGSNGELFFGEGSRLTVL.

This clonotype was detected only a few times. V and J are TRBV4-2 and TRBJ2-5; D is perhaps TRBD2 (6 bases). Looked up from germline, CDR1 is LGHNA and CDR2 is YNFKEQ. V was shortened by 1 base and J by 5 bases, with 11 bases between the two germline ends. This CDR3 comprises 14 residues. CDR3: CASSQVGRLETQYF. In nucleotides, the CDR3 is TGTGCCAGCAGCCAAGTAGGGAGGTTGGAGACCCAGTACTTC.

This clonotype was detected a few times. The gene calls are TRBV7-2 and TRBJ2-2; D tentatively reads TRBD1 or TRBD2 (5 bases each). V lost 5 bases and J lost 8, with 18 bases in between. The CDR3 loop spans 15 amino acids. CDR1 SGHTA and CDR2 FQGNSA come from the germline V gene. The chain's CDR3 is CASSPPGPQTGELFF. CDR3 coding DNA: TGTGCCAGCAGCCCTCCGGGGCCTCAAACGGGGGAGCTGTTTTTT.

This clonotype was seen ten or more times. The chain combines TRBV29-1 with TRBJ1-5, with D perhaps TRBD1 (5 bases). CDR1 is SQVTM, CDR2 ANQGSEA, per germline. CDR3 length: 14 residues. V lost 4 bases to trimming and J lost 5 bases, with 15 bases between them. DNA of the CDR3: TGCAGCGTTGGAAGTTCGGGGCCGGATCAGCCCCAGCATTTT. It is translated as CSVGSSGPDQPQHF. The full variable domain, rest sourced from reference TRBV29-1 and TRBJ1-5, is SAVISQKPSRDICQRGTSLTIQCQVDSQVTMMFWYRQQPGQSLTLIATANQGSEATYESGFVIDKFPISRPNLTFSTLTVSNMSPEDSSIYLCSVGSSGPDQPQHFGDGTRLSIL.

This clonotype was seen a few times. This sequence joins TRBV6-1 and TRBJ1-5, with D perhaps TRBD1 (5 bases). The CDR3 runs 13 residues. Deletions cut 5 bases from V and 6 bases from J, with 11 bases between. Germline-derived CDR1 and CDR2 are MNHNS and SASEGT. CDR3 in DNA: TGTGCCAGCAGTCCCGGAAGGGGTCAGCCCCAGCATTTT. This codes for CASSPGRGQPQHF.

The J gene is TRBJ1-2, the V gene TRBV20-1; D is undetermined. The CDR3 runs 14 residues. CDR1 DFQATT and CDR2 SNEGSKA come from the germline V gene (reference sequence). Trimming took 0 bases from V and 3 from J, leaving 11 bases between them. CDR3 DNA sequence: TGCAGTGCTAGAGATCGGACCTTATACTATGGCTACACCTTC. It codes for CSARDRTLYYGYTF.

In this sample, this clonotype turned up a few times. V usage is TRBV5-1 and J usage is TRBJ2-5, with D perhaps TRBD1 or TRBD2 (5 bases each). The CDR3 contains 15 residues. The germline gives CDR1 SGHRS, CDR2 YFSETQ. V lost 4 bases and J 5 bases, leaving 18 bases between the germline ends. The CDR3 DNA is TGCGCCAGCAGCCCCGACGGGGCCAGACAGGAGACCCAGTACTTC. This sequence encodes CASSPDGARQETQYF.

The rearrangement joins TRBV18 to TRBJ2-3; D may be TRBD1 or TRBD2 (5 bases each). The CDR3 totals 14 residues. V lost 4 bases and J 8 bases, leaving 16 bases between the germline ends. Per the germline V gene, CDR1 is KGHSH and CDR2 is LQKENI. DNA of the CDR3: TGTGCCAGCTCACTGGGGACCGGGATGAGTACGCAGTATTTT. Encoded protein: CASSLGTGMSTQYF.

This sequence joins TRBV3-1 and TRBJ1-3, with D unresolved. V dropped 1 base and J dropped 2 bases, with 9 bases sitting between them. Germline lookup yields CDR1 LGHDT and CDR2 YNNKEL (reference sequence). CDR3 length: 15 residues. CDR3 loop: CASSQARRPGNTIYF. In DNA form, the CDR3 reads TGTGCCAGCAGCCAAGCTCGTCGGCCTGGAAACACCATATATTTT.

The V call is TRBV4-1, the J call TRBJ2-5; D not resolved. CDR1 is MGHRA and CDR2 is YSYEKL in the germline V gene. The length of the CDR3 is 14 residues. V was cut by 2 bases and J by 5 bases, with 12 bases left in between. CDR3 nucleotides: TGCGCCAGCAGCCAACGTTACATGGGGGAGACCCAGTACTTC. This codes for CASSQRYMGETQYF.